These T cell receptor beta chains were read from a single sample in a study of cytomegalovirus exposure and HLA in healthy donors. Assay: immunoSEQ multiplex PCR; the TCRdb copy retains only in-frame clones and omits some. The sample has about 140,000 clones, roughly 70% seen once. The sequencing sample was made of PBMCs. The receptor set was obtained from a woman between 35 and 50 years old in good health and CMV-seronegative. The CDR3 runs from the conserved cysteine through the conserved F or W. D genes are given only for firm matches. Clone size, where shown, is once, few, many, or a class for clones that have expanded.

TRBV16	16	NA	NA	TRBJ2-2	TGTGCCAGCAGCCAGCGGGGCGGGGCGAACACCGGGGAGCTGTTTTTT	CASSQRGGANTGELFF
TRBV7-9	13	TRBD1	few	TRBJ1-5	TGTTCCAGCAGCTCTCAGGGGGATCAGCCCCAGCATTTT	CSSSSQGDQPQHF
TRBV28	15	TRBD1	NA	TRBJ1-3	TGTGCCAGCAGTTTTCCCGGACAGGGCGGAAACACCATATATTTT	CASSFPGQGGNTIYF
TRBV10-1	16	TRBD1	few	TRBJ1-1	TGCGCCAGCAGTGAAAGGAGGGACAGGGTGAACACTGAAGCTTTCTTT	CASSERRDRVNTEAFF
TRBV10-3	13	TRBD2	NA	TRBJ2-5	TGTGCCATCAGGGGACTAGCGGGTGAGACCCAGTACTTC	CAIRGLAGETQYF
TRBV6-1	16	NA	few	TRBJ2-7	TGTGCCAGCAGTGAAGGTTTGGTCAGGGGGGCCTACGAGCAGTACTTC	CASSEGLVRGAYEQYF
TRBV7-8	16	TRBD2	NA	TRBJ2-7	TGTGCCAGCAGTCTTAGCGGGAGGGCCTCCGGGTACGAGCAGTACTTC	CASSLSGRASGYEQYF
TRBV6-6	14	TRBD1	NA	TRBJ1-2	TGTGCCAGCAGTTACGAGGACAGGATCTATGGCTACACCTTC	CASSYEDRIYGYTF
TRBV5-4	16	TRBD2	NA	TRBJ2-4	TGTGCCAGCAGCTCGGGTGGGGGGGTTTACAAAAACATTCAGTACTTC	CASSSGGGVYKNIQYF
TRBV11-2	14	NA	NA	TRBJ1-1	TGTGCCAGCAGCTTCCGAGGCCCAGCGGGTGAAGCTTTCTTT	CASSFRGPAGEAFF
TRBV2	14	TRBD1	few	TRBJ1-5	TGTGCCAGCATTTACGGAGGGACAGGTCAGCCCCAGCATTTT	CASIYGGTGQPQHF
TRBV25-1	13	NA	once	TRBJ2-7	TGTGCCAGCAGTGAATACAGGGTCGGCGAGCAGTACTTC	CASSEYRVGEQYF
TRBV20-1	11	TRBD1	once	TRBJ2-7	TGCAGTGCCCCCAGGGGGCCCGGGCAGTACTTC	CSAPRGPGQYF
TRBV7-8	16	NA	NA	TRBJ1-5	TGTGCCAGCAGCTTGGGCGGGGACCAGCGCGTACAGCCCCAGCATTTT	CASSLGGDQRVQPQHF
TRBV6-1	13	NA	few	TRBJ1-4	TGTGCCAGCATAGGCACTCGAGGTGAAAAACTGTTTTTT	CASIGTRGEKLFF
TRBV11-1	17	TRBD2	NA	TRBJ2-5	TGTGCCAGCAGCTTATCACGGGGCGGGAGGGACCAAGAGACCCAGTACTTC	CASSLSRGGRDQETQYF
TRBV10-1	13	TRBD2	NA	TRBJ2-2	TGCGCCAGCACCGCGAGGGAGGGCGGGGAGCTGTTTTTT	CASTAREGGELFF
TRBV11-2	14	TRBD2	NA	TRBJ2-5	TGTGCCAGCAACGTAGCGGGAGGGCCCGAGACCCAGTACTTC	CASNVAGGPETQYF
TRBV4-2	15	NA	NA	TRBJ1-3	TGTGCCAGCAGCCAAGTCTCCACAGCTGGAAACACCATATATTTT	CASSQVSTAGNTIYF
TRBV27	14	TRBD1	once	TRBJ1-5	TGTGCCAGCAGTTTAGACAGGGACGATCAGCCCCAGCATTTT	CASSLDRDDQPQHF
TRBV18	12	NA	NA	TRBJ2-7	TGTGCCAGCTCACTCTCAGGGGACGAGCAGTACTTC	CASSLSGDEQYF
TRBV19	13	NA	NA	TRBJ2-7	TGTGCCAGTAGTATAGAGGGCAGGGTCGAGCAGTACTTC	CASSIEGRVEQYF
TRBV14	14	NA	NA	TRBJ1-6	TGTGCCAGCAGCCAACAGTGGTCGAATTCACCCCTCCACTTT	CASSQQWSNSPLHF
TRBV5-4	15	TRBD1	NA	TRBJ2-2	TGTGCCAGCAGGTCCGGGACAGGGATCACCGGGGAGCTGTTTTTT	CASRSGTGITGELFF